The rows below give T cell receptor beta chains drawn from one sample of a study of monozygotic twins with cystic fibrosis. TCRdb's copy holds only in-frame clones and misses some; the assay was immunoSEQ multiplex PCR. Here the sample spans roughly 4,600 clones, about 96% being singletons. Material for sequencing was blood. The receptor set was obtained from a boy aged 2 to 10 with cystic fibrosis. Each CDR3 is given with its conserved first and last residue. D genes are given only for firm matches. The listing skips clone size in some rows; elsewhere it reads once, few, many or a size class.

J,size,V,D,DNA,CDR3
TRBJ2-2,NA,TRBV7-9,TRBD1,TGTGCCAGCAGTCGGACAGGTCAGGCTGCCGGGGAGCTGTTTTTT,CASSRTGQAAGELFF
TRBJ2-5,NA,TRBV11-3,NA,TGTGCCAGCAGCTTGAATCAGGGAGAGACCCAGTACTTC,CASSLNQGETQYF
TRBJ2-2,NA,TRBV5-4,TRBD2,TGTGCCAGCAACCTAGCGGGCTATACGAACACCGGGGAGCTGTTTTTT,CASNLAGYTNTGELFF
TRBJ2-1,NA,TRBV11-2,TRBD1,TGTGCCAGCAGCTTACAGGGACAGGGGGCTGTTTCCCAGCAGTTCTTC,CASSLQGQGAVSQQFF
TRBJ2-5,once,TRBV2,TRBD2,TGTGCCAGCCGTCCCCTAGCGGGGGGGGGCCAAGAGACCCAGTACTTC,CASRPLAGGGQETQYF
TRBJ2-1,NA,TRBV7-9,NA,TGTGCCAGCAGCTCCCTCCGCAGGGACTACAATGAGCAGTTCTTC,CASSSLRRDYNEQFF
TRBJ2-1,NA,TRBV7-6,TRBD2,TGTGCCAGCAGCTTAGCTTACGGGGGGGCCACGTATGAGCAGTTCTTC,CASSLAYGGATYEQFF
TRBJ2-3,NA,TRBV5-1,TRBD1,TGCGCCAGCAGCTTTACAGGGGGTGGGTACACAGATACGCAGTATTTT,CASSFTGGGYTDTQYF
TRBJ1-2,NA,TRBV27,TRBD1,TGTGCCACACGTCCCGGGACAGGGATCAATGGCTACACCTTC,CATRPGTGINGYTF
TRBJ1-2,NA,TRBV4-2,NA,TGTGCCAGCAGCCATTATCCCGGAGGGGACTACACCTTC,CASSHYPGGDYTF
TRBJ2-7,NA,TRBV4-3,NA,TGCGCCAGCAGCGGTAATGGGAATCCCTACGAGCAGTACTTC,CASSGNGNPYEQYF
TRBJ1-6,few,TRBV6-5,NA,TGTGCCAGCAGTTATGGGGGGGGATCACCCCTCCACTTT,CASSYGGGSPLHF
TRBJ1-2,NA,TRBV11-2,NA,TGTGCCAGCAGCTTACATCCCGCGGCAGGGAGTATTGGCTACACCTTC,CASSLHPAAGSIGYTF
TRBJ2-3,NA,TRBV29-1,NA,TGCAGCGTCGGTGGAGATACGCAGTATTTT,CSVGGDTQYF
TRBJ1-2,NA,TRBV29-1,TRBD1,TGCAGCGTTAACAGGGGGGCGGGTGGCTACACCTTC,CSVNRGAGGYTF
TRBJ1-6,NA,TRBV5-6,NA,TGTGCCAGCAGCTTGATGCAAGGGATGGGGAATTCACCCCTCCACTTT,CASSLMQGMGNSPLHF
TRBJ2-5,NA,TRBV15,NA,TGTGCCACCAGCAGAGCTGGGGCCGGAGAGACCCAGTACTTC,CATSRAGAGETQYF
TRBJ1-2,NA,TRBV29-1,NA,TGCAGCGTTGAAGTGGTCAGTAACTATGGCTACACCTTC,CSVEVVSNYGYTF
TRBJ1-5,NA,TRBV6-1,NA,TGTGCCAGCAGTGAACGGGGCCAATATAGCAATCAGCCCCAGCATTTT,CASSERGQYSNQPQHF
TRBJ2-6,once,TRBV6-1,TRBD1,TGTGCCAGCAGTGAAAACTCAGGGGGCTGGGCCAACGTCCTGACTTTC,CASSENSGGWANVLTF
TRBJ2-5,NA,TRBV18,NA,TGTGCCAGCTCTGACGGACGGACTCAAGAGACCCAGTACTTC,CASSDGRTQETQYF
TRBJ1-5,NA,TRBV19,TRBD1,TGTGCCAGTAGTATCGACAGGGAAGGGATTCAGCCCCAGCATTTT,CASSIDREGIQPQHF
TRBJ1-2,NA,TRBV5-1,TRBD1,TGCGCCAGCAGCGGCGACAGGGGTAGCGGCTACACCTTC,CASSGDRGSGYTF
TRBJ2-2,NA,TRBV4-1,TRBD2,TGCGCCAGCAGCCAAGATGGGCTAGCGGGGTCCCTGGGGAACACCGGGGAGCTGTTTTTT,CASSQDGLAGSLGNTGELFF
TRBJ2-5,NA,TRBV11-3,TRBD2,TGTGCCAGCAGCTTCCCGGACGGGGGGCAAGAGACCCAGTACTTC,CASSFPDGGQETQYF
TRBJ2-2,once,TRBV5-4,TRBD2,TGTGCCAGCAGCTTGCGGGGGGGCTCTAACACCGGGGAGCTGTTTTTT,CASSLRGGSNTGELFF
TRBJ2-1,NA,TRBV7-2,NA,TGTGCCAGCAGCTTAAGGTTGGACAATGAGCAGTTCTTC,CASSLRLDNEQFF
TRBJ2-1,NA,TRBV27,TRBD1,TGTGCCAGCAGTTTAAGACCGGGACAGGGTTGGAATGAGCAGTTCTTC,CASSLRPGQGWNEQFF
TRBJ1-2,once,TRBV19,NA,TGTGCCGGAAGCCCGGGGGTCACCAACTATGGCTACACCTTC,CAGSPGVTNYGYTF
TRBJ2-7,NA,TRBV18,TRBD1,TGTGCCAGCTCAACAAGGACAGGGGTCTACGAGCAGTACTTC,CASSTRTGVYEQYF
TRBJ1-2,NA,TRBV27,NA,TGTGCCAGCAGTTTATCGAACGGATATGGCTACACCTTC,CASSLSNGYGYTF
TRBJ2-7,NA,TRBV7-9,NA,TGTGCCAGCAGCCCCGGACCCAACTACGAGCAGTACTTC,CASSPGPNYEQYF
TRBJ2-1,NA,TRBV4-1,NA,TGCGCCAGCAGCCAAGATCCACAGGCGCGAGAGCAGTTCTTC,CASSQDPQAREQFF
TRBJ2-3,NA,TRBV19,TRBD1,TGTGCCAGTAGCCTTGGGACAGACACAGATACGCAGTATTTT,CASSLGTDTDTQYF
TRBJ2-2,NA,TRBV10-1,NA,TGCGCCAGCAGTTACTTGCAGGGGAACACCGGGGAGCTGTTTTTT,CASSYLQGNTGELFF
TRBJ1-1,NA,TRBV18,TRBD1,TGTGCCAGCTCACCACCGACATGGACAGGAAACACTGAAGCTTTCTTT,CASSPPTWTGNTEAFF
TRBJ2-1,NA,TRBV10-2,NA,TGCGCCAGCAGCGAGAACAATTTCTACAATGAGCAGTTCTTC,CASSENNFYNEQFF
TRBJ2-7,NA,TRBV6-5,NA,TGTGCCAGCAGTTCCCCACCGGTGGGGAGGGAGCAGTACTTC,CASSSPPVGREQYF
TRBJ1-4,NA,TRBV9,TRBD1,TGTGCCAGCAGCGTAGGAACAGGGGGCTATGAAAAACTGTTTTTT,CASSVGTGGYEKLFF
TRBJ2-3,NA,TRBV6-6,NA,TGTGCCAGCAGTAATTCGGGGCTGGCAGATACGCAGTATTTT,CASSNSGLADTQYF
TRBJ1-3,once,TRBV5-6,NA,TGTGCCAGCAGCTTAATGGAGAAGCCTGGAAACACCATATATTTT,CASSLMEKPGNTIYF
TRBJ1-2,few,TRBV18,NA,TGTGCCAGCTCACCAGGGCAGGGGATCGATGGCTACACCTTC,CASSPGQGIDGYTF